The T cell receptor beta chain described here comes from a study of blood T cells in healthy people across ages. Across the whole study: About one barcoded TCR beta cDNA was captured per two T cells.

Germline V CDR1 and CDR2: SGHTA, FQGNSA. Trimming removed 5 bases from V and 8 bases from J; junction bases left unmatched: 7. This CDR3 contains 15 residues. Comments on this clonotype: A much larger clone lies one base from this, so it may be a read error.

A J-beta primer mix and a sample-barcoded 5' primer were used in a second PCR of about 7 to 12 cycles. TCRdb re-called the 5' RACE reads with MiXCR, one entry per CDR3 protein. Of roughly 1,700,000 distinct CDR3 sequences listed, 28% were seen once; the top ten hold roughly 8%. The receptor comes from a young woman in good health. The chain recombines TRBV7-2 with TRBJ2-1; 12 bases map to TRBD2. The sequenced material came from blood. The chain's CDR3 is CASSVTSGSWDEQFF. DNA for the CDR3: TGTGCCAGCAGCGTGACTAGCGGGAGTTGGGATGAGCAGTTCTTC.